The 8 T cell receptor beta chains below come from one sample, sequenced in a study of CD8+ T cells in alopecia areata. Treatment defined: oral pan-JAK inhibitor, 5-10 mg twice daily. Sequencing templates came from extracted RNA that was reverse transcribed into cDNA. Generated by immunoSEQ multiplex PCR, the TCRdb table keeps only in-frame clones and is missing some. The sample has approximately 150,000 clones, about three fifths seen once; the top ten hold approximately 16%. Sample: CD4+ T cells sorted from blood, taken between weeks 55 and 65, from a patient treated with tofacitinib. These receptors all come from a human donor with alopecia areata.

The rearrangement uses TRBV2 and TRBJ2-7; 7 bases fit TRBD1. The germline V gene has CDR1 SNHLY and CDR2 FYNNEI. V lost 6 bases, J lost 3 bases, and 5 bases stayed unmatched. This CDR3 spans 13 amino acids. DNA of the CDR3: TGTGCCAGCAGGACAGGGTTGGTCTACGAGCAGTACTTC. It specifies CASRTGLVYEQYF.

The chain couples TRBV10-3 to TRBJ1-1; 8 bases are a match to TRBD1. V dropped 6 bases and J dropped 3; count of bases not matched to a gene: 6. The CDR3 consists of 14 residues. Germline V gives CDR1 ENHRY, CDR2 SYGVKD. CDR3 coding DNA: TGTGCCATCAGGGACAGGGAGCTCCACACTGAAGCTTTCTTT. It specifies CAIRDRELHTEAFF.

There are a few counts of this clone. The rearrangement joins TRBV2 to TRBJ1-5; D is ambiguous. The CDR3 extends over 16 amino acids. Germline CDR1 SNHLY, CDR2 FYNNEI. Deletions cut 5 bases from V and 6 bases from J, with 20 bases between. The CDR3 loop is CASSSRDGPVGQPQHF. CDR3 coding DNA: TGTGCCAGCAGTAGTAGGGATGGACCGGTGGGTCAGCCCCAGCATTTT.

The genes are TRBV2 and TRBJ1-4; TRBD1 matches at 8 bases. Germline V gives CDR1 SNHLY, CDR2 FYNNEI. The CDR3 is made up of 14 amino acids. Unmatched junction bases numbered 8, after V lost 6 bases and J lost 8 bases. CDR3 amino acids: CASRGQGEREKLFF. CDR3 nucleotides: TGTGCCAGCAGAGGACAGGGCGAGAGAGAAAAACTGTTTTTT.

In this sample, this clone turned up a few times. The DNA of the CDR3 is TGTGCCAGCTCACCAGGTTTGAACACTGAAGCTTTCTTT. Translating it yields CASSPGLNTEAFF. The chain carries TRBV18 and TRBJ1-1; D not certain. This CDR3 comprises 13 residues. CDR1 and CDR2 (germline): KGHSH, LQKENI. Trimming stripped 2 bases from V and 0 bases from J, with 4 bases between. The whole variable domain, filled in from reference TRBV18 and TRBJ1-1, reads NAGVMQNPRHLVRRRGQEARLRCSPMKGHSHVYWYRQLPEEGLKFMVYLQKENIIDESGMPKERFSAEFPKEGPSILRIQQVVRGDSAAYFCASSPGLNTEAFFGQGTRLTVV.

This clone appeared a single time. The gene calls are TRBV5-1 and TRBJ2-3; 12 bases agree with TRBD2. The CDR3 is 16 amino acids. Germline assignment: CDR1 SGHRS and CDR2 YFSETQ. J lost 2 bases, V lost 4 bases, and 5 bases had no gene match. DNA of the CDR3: TGCGCCAGCAGCCTAGGGACTAGCGGGCTCACAGATACGCAGTATTTT. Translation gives CASSLGTSGLTDTQYF.

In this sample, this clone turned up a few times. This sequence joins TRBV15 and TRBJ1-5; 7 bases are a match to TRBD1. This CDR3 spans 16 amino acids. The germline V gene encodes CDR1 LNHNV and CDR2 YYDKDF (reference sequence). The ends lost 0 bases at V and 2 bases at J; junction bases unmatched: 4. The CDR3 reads CATSRDHRGGNQPQHF. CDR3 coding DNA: TGTGCCACCAGCAGAGATCACAGGGGTGGCAATCAGCCCCAGCATTTT.

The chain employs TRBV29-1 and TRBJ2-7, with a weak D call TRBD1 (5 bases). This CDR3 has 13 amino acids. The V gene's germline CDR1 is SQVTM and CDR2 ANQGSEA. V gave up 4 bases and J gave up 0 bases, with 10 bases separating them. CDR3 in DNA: TGCAGCGTTGCAGGGTTCCACTCCTACGAGCAGTACTTC. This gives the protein CSVAGFHSYEQYF.